Listed below are T cell receptor beta chains from one sample, sequenced in a study of blood T cell repertoires in COVID-19. Clones were sequenced by immunoSEQ multiplex PCR, and TCRdb holds only the in-frame ones, with some missing. The repertoire holds a few hundred thousand clones, with 88% as singletons. Sequencing was carried out using peripheral blood. The source of these receptors is a woman between 45 and 60 years old with active or convalescent COVID-19. The CDR3 runs from the conserved cysteine through the conserved F or W. Expanded clones are given a class, and other clones once, few, many or no size at all.

v_call: TRBV5-1; cdr3_length: 14; clone_size: -; j_call: TRBJ2-1; cdr3_aa: CASSKSGAYNEQFF
v_call: TRBV4-2; cdr3_length: 14; clone_size: few; j_call: TRBJ2-2; cdr3_aa: CASSQATGYRELFF
v_call: TRBV6-2/TRBV6-3; cdr3_length: 17; clone_size: -; j_call: TRBJ1-6; cdr3_aa: CASSYPLYTPYNSPLHF
v_call: TRBV27; cdr3_length: 15; clone_size: -; j_call: TRBJ2-2; cdr3_aa: CASSLLTSGIGELFF
v_call: TRBV3-1/TRBV3-2; cdr3_length: 13; clone_size: -; j_call: TRBJ2-4; cdr3_aa: CASSRDRENIQYF
v_call: TRBV7-2; cdr3_length: 14; clone_size: -; j_call: TRBJ2-7; cdr3_aa: CASRSDRGAYEQYF
v_call: TRBV18; cdr3_length: 17; clone_size: -; j_call: TRBJ1-2; cdr3_aa: CASSDFLTVGSSYGYTF
v_call: TRBV2; cdr3_length: 15; clone_size: few; j_call: TRBJ1-5; cdr3_aa: CASSAQAGGNQPQHF
v_call: TRBV19; cdr3_length: 16; clone_size: -; j_call: TRBJ1-5; cdr3_aa: CASSIRDRGNNQPQHF
v_call: TRBV7-8; cdr3_length: 15; clone_size: -; j_call: TRBJ1-1; cdr3_aa: CASSLEQGSNTEAFF
v_call: TRBV28; cdr3_length: 15; clone_size: -; j_call: TRBJ2-7; cdr3_aa: CASSSGSSGYYEQYF
v_call: TRBV9; cdr3_length: 14; clone_size: -; j_call: TRBJ1-2; cdr3_aa: CASSVDREIYGYTF
v_call: TRBV2; cdr3_length: 14; clone_size: -; j_call: TRBJ1-2; cdr3_aa: CASSETISYYGYTF
v_call: TRBV6-2/TRBV6-3; cdr3_length: 18; clone_size: -; j_call: TRBJ2-3; cdr3_aa: CASSFLAGTLLWPSPQYF
v_call: TRBV9; cdr3_length: 16; clone_size: -; j_call: TRBJ1-3; cdr3_aa: CASSTGQGAGGNTIYF
v_call: TRBV7-3; cdr3_length: 15; clone_size: -; j_call: TRBJ2-1; cdr3_aa: CASSLAGQGANEQFF
v_call: TRBV4-2; cdr3_length: 13; clone_size: -; j_call: TRBJ1-4; cdr3_aa: CASSQDGSEKLFF
v_call: TRBV7-9; cdr3_length: 13; clone_size: -; j_call: TRBJ2-7; cdr3_aa: CATGTSEVREQYF
v_call: TRBV9; cdr3_length: 15; clone_size: -; j_call: TRBJ2-7; cdr3_aa: CASSVGGGEEYEQYF
v_call: TRBV29-1; cdr3_length: 13; clone_size: -; j_call: TRBJ1-4; cdr3_aa: CSVLRGGNEKLFF